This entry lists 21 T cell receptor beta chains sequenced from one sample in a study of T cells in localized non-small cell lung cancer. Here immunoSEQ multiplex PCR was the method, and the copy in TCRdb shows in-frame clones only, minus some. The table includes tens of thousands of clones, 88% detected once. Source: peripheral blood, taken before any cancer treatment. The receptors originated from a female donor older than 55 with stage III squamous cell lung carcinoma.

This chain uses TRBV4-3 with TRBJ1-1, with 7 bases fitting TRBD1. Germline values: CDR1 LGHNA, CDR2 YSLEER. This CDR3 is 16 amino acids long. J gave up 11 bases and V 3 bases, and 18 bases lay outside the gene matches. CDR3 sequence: CASSHQTGWEIPEAFF. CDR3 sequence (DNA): TGCGCCAGCAGCCATCAGACAGGGTGGGAAATTCCGGAGGCTTTCTTT.

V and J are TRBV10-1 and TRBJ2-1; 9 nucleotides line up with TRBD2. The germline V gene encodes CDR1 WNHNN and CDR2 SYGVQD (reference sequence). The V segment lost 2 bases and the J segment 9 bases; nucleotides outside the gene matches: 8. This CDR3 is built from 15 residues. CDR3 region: CASSERVAGVGEQFF. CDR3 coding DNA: TGCGCCAGCAGTGAGAGGGTAGCGGGGGTGGGTGAGCAGTTCTTC.

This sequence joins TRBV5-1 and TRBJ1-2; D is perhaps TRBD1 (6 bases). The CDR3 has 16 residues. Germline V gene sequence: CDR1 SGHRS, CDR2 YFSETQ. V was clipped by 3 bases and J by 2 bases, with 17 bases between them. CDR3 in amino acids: CASSSTPNTGNYGYTF. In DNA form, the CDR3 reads TGCGCCAGCAGCTCGACACCTAATACAGGGAACTATGGCTACACCTTC.

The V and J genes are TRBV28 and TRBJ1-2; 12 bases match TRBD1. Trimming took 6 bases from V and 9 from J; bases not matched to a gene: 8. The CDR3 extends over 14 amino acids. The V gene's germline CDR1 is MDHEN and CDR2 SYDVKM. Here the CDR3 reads CASSEGGTGGSYTF. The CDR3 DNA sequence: TGTGCCAGCAGCGAAGGTGGGACAGGGGGCAGCTACACCTTC.

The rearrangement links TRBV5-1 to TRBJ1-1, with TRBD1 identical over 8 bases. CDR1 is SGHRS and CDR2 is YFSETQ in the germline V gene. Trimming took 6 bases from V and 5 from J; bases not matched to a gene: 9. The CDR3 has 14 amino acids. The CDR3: CASTPGGGSTEAFF. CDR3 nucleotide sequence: TGCGCCAGCACCCCAGGGGGCGGATCAACTGAAGCTTTCTTT.

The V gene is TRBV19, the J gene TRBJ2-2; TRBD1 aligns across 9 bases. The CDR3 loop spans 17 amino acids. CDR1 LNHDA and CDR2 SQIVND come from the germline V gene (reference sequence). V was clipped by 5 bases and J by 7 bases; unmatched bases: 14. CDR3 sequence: CASSAIPGTGKVGELFF. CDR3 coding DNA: TGTGCCAGTAGTGCGATACCCGGGACAGGGAAGGTCGGGGAGCTGTTTTTT.

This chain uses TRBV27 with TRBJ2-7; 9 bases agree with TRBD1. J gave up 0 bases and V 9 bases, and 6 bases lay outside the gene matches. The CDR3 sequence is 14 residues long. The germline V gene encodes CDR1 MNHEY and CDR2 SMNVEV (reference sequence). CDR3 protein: CASTRQGVSYEQYF. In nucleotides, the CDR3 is TGTGCCAGTACCCGACAGGGGGTCTCCTACGAGCAGTACTTC.

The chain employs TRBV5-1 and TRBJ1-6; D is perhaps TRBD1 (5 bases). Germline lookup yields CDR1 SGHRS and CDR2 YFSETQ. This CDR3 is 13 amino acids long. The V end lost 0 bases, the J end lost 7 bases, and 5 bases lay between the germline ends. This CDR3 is CASSLGQNSPLHF. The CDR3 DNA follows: TGCGCCAGCAGCTTGGGACAGAATTCACCCCTCCACTTT. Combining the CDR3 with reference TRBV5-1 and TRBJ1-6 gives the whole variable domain KAGVTQTPRYLIKTRGQQVTLSCSPISGHRSVSWYQQTPGQGLQFLFEYFSETQRNKGNFPGRFSGRQFSNSRSEMNVSTLELGDSALYLCASSLGQNSPLHFGNGTRLTVT.

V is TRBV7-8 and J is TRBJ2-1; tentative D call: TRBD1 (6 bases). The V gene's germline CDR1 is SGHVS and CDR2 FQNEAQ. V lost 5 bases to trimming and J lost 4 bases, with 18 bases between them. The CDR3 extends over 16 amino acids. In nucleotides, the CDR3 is TGTGCCAGCAGCCCCCGACAGGTTAGTTCTTACAATGAGCAGTTCTTC. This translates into CASSPRQVSSYNEQFF.

This chain's CDR3 is CAIRVAGGYEQYF. The CDR3 nucleotides read TGTGCCATCAGGGTAGCGGGGGGCTACGAGCAGTACTTC. The J gene is TRBJ2-7, the V gene TRBV10-3; 10 nucleotides match TRBD2. The J segment lost 3 bases and the V segment lost 6 bases, leaving 2 bases of the junction unmatched. This CDR3 is built from 13 residues. Germline V CDR1 and CDR2: ENHRY, SYGVKD.

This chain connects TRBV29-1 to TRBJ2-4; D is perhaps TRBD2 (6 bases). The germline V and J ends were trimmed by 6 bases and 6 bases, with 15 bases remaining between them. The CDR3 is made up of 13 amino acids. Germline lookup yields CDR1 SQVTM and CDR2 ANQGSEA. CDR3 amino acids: CSVGGIGANIQYF. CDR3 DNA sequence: TGCAGCGTGGGGGGAATAGGGGCAAACATTCAGTACTTC.

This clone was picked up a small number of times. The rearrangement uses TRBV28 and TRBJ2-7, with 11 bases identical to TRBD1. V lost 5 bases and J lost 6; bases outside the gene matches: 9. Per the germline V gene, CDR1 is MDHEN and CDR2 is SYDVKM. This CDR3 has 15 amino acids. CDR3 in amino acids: CASSPLGTGGFEQYF. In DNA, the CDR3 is TGTGCCAGCAGTCCCCTTGGGACAGGGGGTTTCGAGCAGTACTTC.

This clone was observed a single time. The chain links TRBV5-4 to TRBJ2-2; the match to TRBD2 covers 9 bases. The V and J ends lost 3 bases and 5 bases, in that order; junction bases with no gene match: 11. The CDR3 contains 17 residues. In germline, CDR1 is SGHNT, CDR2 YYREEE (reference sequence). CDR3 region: CASSSLNLAGRTGELFF. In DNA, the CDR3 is TGTGCCAGCAGCTCCCTTAATCTAGCGGGACGGACCGGGGAGCTGTTTTTT.

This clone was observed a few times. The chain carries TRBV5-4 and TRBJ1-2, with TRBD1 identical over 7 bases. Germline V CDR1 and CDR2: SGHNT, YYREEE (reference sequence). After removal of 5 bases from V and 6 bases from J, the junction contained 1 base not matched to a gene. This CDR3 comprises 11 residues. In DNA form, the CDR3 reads TGTGCCAGCAGTGGGACAGATGGCTACACCTTC. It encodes CASSGTDGYTF.

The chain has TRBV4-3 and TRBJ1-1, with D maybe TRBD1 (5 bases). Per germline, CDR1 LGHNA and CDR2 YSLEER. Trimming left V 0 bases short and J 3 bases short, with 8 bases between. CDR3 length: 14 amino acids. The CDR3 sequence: CASSQDLTDTEAFF. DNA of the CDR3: TGCGCCAGCAGCCAAGATTTGACAGACACTGAAGCTTTCTTT.

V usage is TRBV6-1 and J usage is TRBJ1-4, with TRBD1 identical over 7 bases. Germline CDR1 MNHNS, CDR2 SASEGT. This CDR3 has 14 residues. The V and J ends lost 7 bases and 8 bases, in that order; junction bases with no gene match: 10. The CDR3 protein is CASTSDRVIEKLFF. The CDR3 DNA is TGTGCCAGCACCAGCGACAGGGTCATAGAAAAACTGTTTTTT.

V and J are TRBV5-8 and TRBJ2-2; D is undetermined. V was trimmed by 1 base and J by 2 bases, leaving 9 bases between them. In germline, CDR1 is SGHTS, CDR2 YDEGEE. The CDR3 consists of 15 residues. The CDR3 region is CASSLHGFNTGELFF. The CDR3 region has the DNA TGTGCCAGCAGCTTGCACGGATTCAACACCGGGGAGCTGTTTTTT.

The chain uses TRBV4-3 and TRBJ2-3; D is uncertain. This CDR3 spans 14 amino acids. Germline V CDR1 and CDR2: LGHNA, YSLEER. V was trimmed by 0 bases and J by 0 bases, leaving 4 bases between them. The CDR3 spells CASSQDGSTDTQYF. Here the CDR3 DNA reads TGCGCCAGCAGCCAAGACGGGAGCACAGATACGCAGTATTTT.

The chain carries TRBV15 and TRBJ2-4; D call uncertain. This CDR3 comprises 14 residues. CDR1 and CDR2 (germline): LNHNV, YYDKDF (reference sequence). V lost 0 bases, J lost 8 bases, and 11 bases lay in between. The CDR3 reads CATSRDYFRDIQYF. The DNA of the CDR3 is TGTGCCACCAGCAGAGATTACTTCCGGGACATTCAGTACTTC.

DNA of the CDR3: TGTGCCAGCTCACTCCCGGACAGGGCCGATGGCTACACCTTC. Translating gives CASSLPDRADGYTF. V and J are TRBV18 and TRBJ1-2; 8 nucleotides match TRBD1. This CDR3 spans 14 amino acids. The junction had 7 bases not matched to a gene; V was cut back by 4 bases and J by 6 bases. Germline V gene sequence: CDR1 KGHSH, CDR2 LQKENI.

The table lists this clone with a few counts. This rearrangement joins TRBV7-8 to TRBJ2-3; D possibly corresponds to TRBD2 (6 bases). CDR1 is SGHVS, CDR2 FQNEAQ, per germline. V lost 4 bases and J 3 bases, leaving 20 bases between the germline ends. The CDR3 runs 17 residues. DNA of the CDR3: TGTGCCAGCAGCTCCAGGAAGACTAGTAGATTAACAGATACGCAGTATTTT. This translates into CASSSRKTSRLTDTQYF.